This TCR beta chain was sequenced for a study of CD8 T cells in Susac syndrome. This CDR3 spans 17 amino acids. J was trimmed by 3 bases and V by 2 bases; bases with no gene match: 6. Germline V gives CDR1 SGHVS, CDR2 FQNEAQ. The T cells that were sequenced for TCR beta were CD8+ and CD4+ cells from blood. An amount of RNA that ranged from roughly 0.45 to 1 ug was reverse transcribed with random hexamers. TCRdb independently ran MiXCR on the immunoSEQ multiplex PCR reads; one entry per CDR3 protein. The table lists approximately 270,000 distinct CDR3 sequences, 85% to 95% of them singletons, with roughly 0.07% in the top ten.

The chain couples TRBV7-8 to TRBJ2-1; 11 bases line up with TRBD1. The sample was CD4+ T cells from PBMCs. This TCR was recovered from a human donor with multiple sclerosis. The CDR3 DNA sequence: TGTGCCAGCAGCTTACGTCCGGGACAGGGGGTCTACAATGAGCAGTTCTTC. Encoded protein: CASSLRPGQGVYNEQFF.